The next 32 T cell receptor beta chains were all read from a single sample in a study of CD8+ T cells in alopecia areata. The treatment here: oral pan-JAK inhibitor, 5-10 mg twice daily. cDNA prepared by RNA extraction and subsequent reverse transcription served as the template for sequencing. Clones were sequenced by immunoSEQ multiplex PCR, and TCRdb holds only the in-frame ones, with some missing. This table holds about 180,000 clones, approximately 59% found once. Sequencing was performed on CD4+ T cells sorted from blood, taken at approximately week 55, from a patient treated with tofacitinib. These receptor sequences come from a human donor with alopecia areata.

This chain links TRBV6-5 with TRBJ2-5; 10 nucleotides line up with TRBD2. Per the germline V gene, CDR1 is MNHEY and CDR2 is SVGAGI. Trimming took 2 bases from V and 1 from J; bases not matched to a gene: 4. This CDR3 contains 16 residues. The CDR3 nucleotides are TGTGCCAGCAGTTACAATAGCGGGGGGATCCAAGAGACCCAGTACTTC. Protein sequence: CASSYNSGGIQETQYF.

The rearrangement joins TRBV30 to TRBJ1-6; weak D call: TRBD1 (5 bases). The CDR3 extends over 14 amino acids. The germline V gene has CDR1 GTSNPN and CDR2 SVGIG (reference sequence). Trimming left V 0 bases short and J 7 bases short, with 10 bases between. The CDR3: CAWSVGTGNSPLHF. The CDR3 DNA is TGTGCCTGGAGTGTAGGGACGGGGAATTCACCCCTCCACTTT.

The rearrangement uses TRBV10-3 and TRBJ2-1; 7 bases line up with TRBD1. The CDR3 is 14 amino acids. Losses at the gene ends were 6 bases for V and 6 bases for J; bases not matched to a gene: 8. Per the germline V gene, CDR1 is ENHRY and CDR2 is SYGVKD. The DNA for the CDR3 is TGTGCCATCAGCAACAGGGGTGACGGCAATGAGCAGTTCTTC. This encodes CAISNRGDGNEQFF.

The genes are TRBV7-9 and TRBJ1-1, with 7 bases fitting TRBD1. The germline gives CDR1 SEHNR, CDR2 FQNEAQ (reference sequence). The CDR3 is 13 residues long. The trim removed 5 bases at V and 4 bases at J, leaving 4 bases unmatched. CDR3 DNA: TGTGCCAGCAGCCTTGACAGGGTCACTGAAGCTTTCTTT. It encodes CASSLDRVTEAFF.

This clone has just a few counts. The rearrangement links TRBV25-1 to TRBJ2-7; a possible D gene is TRBD2 (7 bases). V lost 5 bases to trimming and J lost 0 bases, with 11 bases between them. The V gene's germline CDR1 is MGHDK and CDR2 SYGVNS. The CDR3 spans 14 residues. This CDR3 reads CASSWGGPSYEQYF. The DNA for the CDR3 is TGTGCCAGCAGTTGGGGGGGCCCCTCCTACGAGCAGTACTTC.

The chain couples TRBV5-1 to TRBJ2-3, with D maybe TRBD2 (6 bases). Germline V gene lookup returns CDR1 SGHRS and CDR2 YFSETQ. The CDR3 contains 15 residues. V dropped 0 bases and J dropped 3 bases, with 11 bases sitting between them. In nucleotides, the CDR3 is TGCGCCAGCAGCTTGGTCGGGGGAAGAACAGATACGCAGTATTTT. It codes for CASSLVGGRTDTQYF.

V is TRBV27 and J is TRBJ1-2; 7 bases align to TRBD1. CDR3 length: 14 amino acids. The V and J ends lost 5 bases and 4 bases, in that order; junction bases with no gene match: 7. Germline V gene lookup returns CDR1 MNHEY and CDR2 SMNVEV (reference sequence). The DNA for the CDR3 is TGTGCCAGCAGTCCGACAGGGCGGGTCTATGGCTACACCTTC. It yields the protein CASSPTGRVYGYTF.

This clone was observed a handful of times. The chain couples TRBV11-2 to TRBJ1-6; D is perhaps TRBD1 (5 bases). Trimming took off 3 bases at V and 8 bases at J, with 14 bases between the two ends. Germline V gene lookup returns CDR1 SGHAT and CDR2 FQNNGV. The CDR3 covers 15 residues. This CDR3 reads CASSFTAIGDSPLHF. Here the CDR3 DNA reads TGTGCCAGCAGCTTCACAGCTATAGGGGATTCACCCCTCCACTTT. Drawing the rest from reference TRBV11-2 and TRBJ1-6, the complete variable domain is EAGVAQSPRYKIIEKRQSVAFWCNPISGHATLYWYQQILGQGPKLLIQFQNNGVVDDSQLPKDRFSAERLKGVDSTLKIQPAKLEDSAVYLCASSFTAIGDSPLHFGNGTRLTVT.

The chain is built from TRBV5-1 and TRBJ2-1; the match to TRBD2 covers 11 bases. Trimming cost V 0 bases and J 4 bases; bases outside gene matches: 3. Looked up from germline, CDR1 is SGHRS and CDR2 is YFSETQ. The CDR3 spans 16 residues. The CDR3 nucleotides are TGCGCCAGCAGCTTGGATACTAGCGGGGGATACAATGAGCAGTTCTTC. The encoded protein is CASSLDTSGGYNEQFF. The whole variable domain, filled in from reference TRBV5-1 and TRBJ2-1, reads KAGVTQTPRYLIKTRGQQVTLSCSPISGHRSVSWYQQTPGQGLQFLFEYFSETQRNKGNFPGRFSGRQFSNSRSEMNVSTLELGDSALYLCASSLDTSGGYNEQFFGPGTRLTVL.

This sequence joins TRBV6-5 and TRBJ2-3; 9 bases align to TRBD2. There are 16 residues in the CDR3. V was pared by 0 bases and J by 4 bases, with 5 bases of the junction left unmatched. From germline, CDR1 is MNHEY and CDR2 SVGAGI. In DNA, the CDR3 is TGTGCCAGCAGTTACTCGAGACTAGCGGCTTCAGATACGCAGTATTTT. Translating gives CASSYSRLAASDTQYF.

The chain joins TRBV20-1 to TRBJ2-7; the D is unclear. V shed 0 bases and J shed 5 bases, with 5 bases lying between them. Germline CDR1 and CDR2: DFQATT and SNEGSKA (reference sequence). The CDR3 runs 11 residues. The CDR3 loop reads CSARELDEQYF. In DNA form, the CDR3 reads TGCAGTGCTAGAGAGTTGGACGAGCAGTACTTC.

The chain carries TRBV9 and TRBJ2-7; D is possibly TRBD1 (6 bases). The germline V and J ends were trimmed by 0 bases and 3 bases, with 10 bases remaining between them. The CDR3 runs to 14 residues. Germline V gives CDR1 SGDLS, CDR2 YYNGEE. CDR3 DNA sequence: TGTGCCAGCAGCGTAGGGACAGATAACTACGAGCAGTACTTC. Translated, it gives CASSVGTDNYEQYF.

This sequence joins TRBV28 and TRBJ1-1; unclear D gene. V was pared by 3 bases and J by 1 base, with 9 bases between. The CDR3 spans 14 residues. Germline V gene lookup returns CDR1 MDHEN and CDR2 SYDVKM. The CDR3, as DNA: TGTGCCAGCAGTTTGACGACCGAGAACACTGAAGCTTTCTTT. Translation: CASSLTTENTEAFF.

This clone was seen a few times. The V and J genes are TRBV5-1 and TRBJ2-7; D call uncertain. The V end lost 4 bases, the J end lost 5 bases, and 10 bases lay between the germline ends. Germline-derived CDR1 and CDR2 are SGHRS and YFSETQ. This CDR3 is built from 12 residues. The CDR3 sequence is CASSPDSDEQYF. The DNA of the CDR3 is TGCGCCAGCAGCCCGGATTCAGACGAGCAGTACTTC.

This chain connects TRBV30 to TRBJ1-1; D possibly corresponds to TRBD1 (5 bases). Germline CDR1 is GTSNPN and CDR2 is SVGIG (reference sequence). This CDR3 region has 14 residues. V was trimmed by 5 bases and J by 5 bases, leaving 18 bases between them. Here the CDR3 DNA reads TGTGCCTGGTCCCGGCGGGGCTTGGGTACTGAAGCTTTCTTT. The encoded protein is CAWSRRGLGTEAFF.

This rearrangement joins TRBV7-9 to TRBJ1-1; D not certain. The CDR3 is made up of 11 amino acids. CDR1 SEHNR and CDR2 FQNEAQ come from the germline V gene (reference sequence). V was pared by 5 bases and J by 7 bases, with 8 bases between. The CDR3 DNA follows: TGTGCCAGCAGCCGGACCCGTGAAGCTTTCTTT. This translates into CASSRTREAFF. The full variable domain, in which reference TRBV7-9 and TRBJ1-1 provide the parts outside the CDR3, is DTGVSQNPRHKITKRGQNVTFRCDPISEHNRLYWYRQTLGQGPEFLTYFQNEAQLEKSRLLSDRFSAERPKGSFSTLEIQRTEQGDSAMYLCASSRTREAFFGQGTRLTVV.

The V gene is TRBV6-6, the J gene TRBJ1-2, with D maybe TRBD1 (6 bases). Germline V gene lookup returns CDR1 MNHNY and CDR2 SVGAGI (reference sequence). The CDR3 runs 14 residues. V dropped 6 bases and J dropped 8 bases, with 19 bases sitting between them. The CDR3 DNA sequence: TGTGCCAGCAGAGACCCCACGGGGGCCCCAGGCTACACCTTC. Protein: CASRDPTGAPGYTF.

The chain joins TRBV30 to TRBJ2-4; TRBD2 is a possible D gene (5 bases). Germline CDR1 and CDR2: GTSNPN and SVGIG (reference sequence). The CDR3 is made up of 13 amino acids. The V end lost 8 bases, the J end lost 7 bases, and 18 bases lay between the germline ends. CDR3 nucleotide sequence: TGTGCCGGGGAGAAGGATCGCTGGAACATTCAGTACTTC. As protein: CAGEKDRWNIQYF.

The chain combines TRBV7-8 with TRBJ1-1; the D gene is possibly TRBD1 (5 bases). The CDR3 covers 10 residues. V lost 7 bases and J lost 7, with 7 bases in between. Germline assignment: CDR1 SGHVS and CDR2 FQNEAQ. CDR3 DNA sequence: TGTGCCAGCATGGGGGGTGAAGCTTTCTTT. Translating gives CASMGGEAFF. Combining the CDR3 with reference TRBV7-8 and TRBJ1-1 gives the whole variable domain GAGVSQSPRYKVAKRGQDVALRCDPISGHVSLFWYQQALGQGPEFLTYFQNEAQLDKSGLPSDRFFAERPEGSVSTLKIQRTQQEDSAVYLCASMGGEAFFGQGTRLTVV.

V and J are TRBV15 and TRBJ2-7; 7 bases fit TRBD1. Germline loops: CDR1 LNHNV, CDR2 YYDKDF (reference sequence). The CDR3 runs to 15 residues. V lost 5 bases and J lost 2; bases outside the gene matches: 9. For the CDR3, the DNA is TGTGCCACCAGCCCCGGGACAGCCCTAGCCTACGAGCAGTACTTC. Protein: CATSPGTALAYEQYF.

The chain uses TRBV7-9 and TRBJ2-7; 14 bases match TRBD2. The junction had 10 bases not matched to a gene; V was cut back by 5 bases and J by 1 base. Germline V gene sequence: CDR1 SEHNR, CDR2 FQNEAQ (reference sequence). This CDR3 has 18 amino acids. The CDR3 spells CASSRAGTSGGRSYEQYF. The CDR3 nucleotides read TGTGCCAGCAGCCGCGCCGGGACTAGCGGGGGCCGATCCTACGAGCAGTACTTC.

The V and J genes are TRBV7-3 and TRBJ1-1; D perhaps matches TRBD1 (5 bases). V dropped 0 bases and J dropped 6 bases, with 11 bases sitting between them. The germline V gene encodes CDR1 SGHTA and CDR2 FQGTGA. The CDR3 loop spans 14 amino acids. CDR3 residues: CASSLTRDAAEAFF. CDR3 sequence (DNA): TGTGCCAGCAGCTTAACCAGGGATGCCGCTGAAGCTTTCTTT.

This sequence joins TRBV6-1 and TRBJ2-1, with no clear D. The CDR3 sequence is 15 residues long. Germline V gives CDR1 MNHNS, CDR2 SASEGT. V lost 2 bases and J lost 0, with 8 bases in between. As DNA, the CDR3 is TGTGCCAGCAGTGAACAGCTCAGCTCCTACAATGAGCAGTTCTTC. Its translation is CASSEQLSSYNEQFF.

This chain uses TRBV4-1 with TRBJ2-1; 14 positions match TRBD2. The J segment lost 3 bases and the V segment lost 1 base, leaving 8 bases of the junction unmatched. The CDR3 loop spans 19 amino acids. From germline, CDR1 is MGHRA and CDR2 YSYEKL. The CDR3 DNA follows: TGCGCCAGCAGCCAAGTTTATCAGACTAGCGGGGGGGACTACAATGAGCAGTTCTTC. It is translated as CASSQVYQTSGGDYNEQFF.

The sample holds one count of this clone. The gene calls are TRBV29-1 and TRBJ1-1, with D hard to call. In germline, CDR1 is SQVTM, CDR2 ANQGSEA. The ends were cut back, 4 bases at V and 5 bases at J, with 11 bases in the middle. This CDR3 is built from 12 residues. CDR3 sequence reads: CSVVGWRTEAFF. CDR3 nucleotide sequence: TGCAGCGTTGTGGGATGGAGGACTGAAGCTTTCTTT.

This clone has only a few counts. The J gene is TRBJ2-2, the V gene TRBV5-8, with 9 bases lining up with TRBD2. Germline CDR1 and CDR2: SGHTS and YDEGEE. J was trimmed by 7 bases and V by 1 base; bases with no gene match: 8. The CDR3 covers 16 residues. CDR3 DNA: TGTGCCAGCAGCTTGATGGGACTAGCCCCTGACGGGGAGCTGTTTTTT. Amino acid sequence: CASSLMGLAPDGELFF.

The genes are TRBV29-1 and TRBJ1-1; 7 bases align to TRBD1. V lost 4 bases, J lost 6 bases, and 8 bases stayed unmatched. Germline loops: CDR1 SQVTM, CDR2 ANQGSEA. The CDR3 sequence is 13 residues long. The CDR3: CSVVGRGSSEAFF. CDR3 in DNA: TGCAGCGTTGTTGGCAGGGGGTCTTCTGAAGCTTTCTTT.

The rearrangement uses TRBV5-6 and TRBJ2-6; the D is unclear. The CDR3 spans 15 residues. CDR1 SGHDT and CDR2 YYEEEE come from the germline V gene. The ends were cut back, 6 bases at V and 0 bases at J, with 10 bases in the middle. CDR3 protein: CASNQWSSGANVLTF. For the CDR3, the DNA is TGTGCCAGCAACCAGTGGAGCTCTGGGGCCAACGTCCTGACTTTC.

The rearrangement uses TRBV5-1 and TRBJ2-1; no firm D call. Germline values: CDR1 SGHRS, CDR2 YFSETQ. The CDR3 totals 14 residues. Trimming left V 0 bases short and J 4 bases short, with 8 bases between. The CDR3 sequence: CASSLGSVYNEQFF. The CDR3 DNA reads as TGCGCCAGCAGCTTGGGCAGCGTGTACAATGAGCAGTTCTTC.

This chain uses TRBV30 with TRBJ1-6; the D gene is possibly TRBD1 (5 bases). The CDR3 length is 15 residues. Germline values: CDR1 GTSNPN, CDR2 SVGIG (reference sequence). Trimming shortened V by 3 bases and J by 8 bases, and 17 bases separated the two germline ends. The CDR3 sequence is CAWSNPQGLHSPLHF. The CDR3 DNA reads as TGTGCCTGGAGCAACCCCCAGGGACTTCATTCACCCCTCCACTTT.

This sequence joins TRBV6-5 and TRBJ2-5; TRBD1 aligns across 8 bases. The junction had 7 bases not matched to a gene; V was cut back by 6 bases and J by 4 bases. This CDR3 region has 14 residues. Germline-derived CDR1 and CDR2 are MNHEY and SVGAGI. The CDR3 DNA is TGTGCCAGCAGGAGACAGGGGACGGGAGAGACCCAGTACTTC. It specifies CASRRQGTGETQYF.

CDR3 DNA: TGTGCCAGCACCGGGACAGGGTTCGGCACTGAAGCTTTCTTT. Its protein is CASTGTGFGTEAFF. This sequence joins TRBV28 and TRBJ1-1; the match to TRBD1 covers 9 bases. Trimming cost V 7 bases and J 4 bases; bases outside gene matches: 7. This CDR3 comprises 14 residues. Germline CDR1 MDHEN, CDR2 SYDVKM.